One TCR beta chain is described in this entry. The sample belongs to a study of blood T cell repertoires in COVID-19. On the study more broadly: T cells, B-cell-depleted T cells, or PBMCs supplied cDNA or gDNA.

Everyone who took part was roughly 18 to 100 years old, and they came from about 25 US areas. Participants had their cohort set by participant-reported clinical history. How the authors handled the data: Amplification of reference gene primers was used by the study to estimate nucleated cell counts. Repertoires were generated with immunoSEQ multiplex PCR, while TCRdb's copy carries only in-frame clones and drops some. V and J calls and clone size are those listed in that table; D and trimming were worked out from the DNA. The sample holds 200,000 to 250,000 clones; around nine tenths are singletons and the top ten take roughly 14%. This CDR3 is 17 amino acids long. The trim removed 1 base at V and 4 bases at J, leaving 9 bases unmatched. From germline, CDR1 is LGHDT and CDR2 YNNKEL (reference sequence).

V is TRBV3-1 (or the pseudogene TRBV3-2) and J is TRBJ2-1, with 8 bases that match TRBD2. Specimen: PBMCs or T cells enriched from blood (not recorded which). The clonotype was recovered from a woman aged 45 to 65 with acute COVID-19. The CDR3 spells CASSQGKDGREYNEQFF. DNA for the CDR3: TGTGCCAGCAGCCAAGGAAAAGACGGGAGGGAATACAATGAGCAGTTCTTC.